Listed here are 10 T cell receptor beta chains from one sample, sequenced in a study of radiotherapy plus CTLA-4 blockade in lung cancer. Sequencing was performed with immunoSEQ multiplex PCR; in TCRdb, only in-frame clones are kept and a portion is missing. The profile shows about 41,000 clones, 65% to 85% of them singletons. The source material was peripheral blood, sampled from a patient treated with radiotherapy plus ipilimumab. Receptor source: a human donor with non-small cell lung cancer who had stable disease on radiotherapy plus ipilimumab.

This rearrangement joins TRBV30 to TRBJ2-3; D remains unclear. V was trimmed by 5 bases and J by 8 bases, leaving 17 bases between them. The V gene's germline CDR1 is GTSNPN and CDR2 SVGIG (reference sequence). The CDR3 has 13 amino acids. The CDR3 DNA sequence: TGTGCCTGGCATCCAACCGGTGCTCCTACGCAGTATTTT. It translates to CAWHPTGAPTQYF.

This chain uses TRBV14 with TRBJ1-1; the D is unclear. Trimming took 7 bases from V and 5 from J, leaving 14 bases between them. The CDR3 is made up of 13 amino acids. The V gene's germline CDR1 is SGHDN and CDR2 FVKESK. CDR3 sequence reads: CASKPGGGTEAFF. CDR3 nucleotide sequence: TGTGCCAGCAAACCAGGTGGCGGGACTGAAGCTTTCTTT.

This sequence joins TRBV30 and TRBJ2-7, with D possibly matching TRBD2 (6 bases). This CDR3 comprises 14 residues. The germline gives CDR1 GTSNPN, CDR2 SVGIG (reference sequence). The ends were cut back, 3 bases at V and 2 bases at J, with 14 bases in the middle. The DNA of the CDR3 is TGTGCCTGGAGCGGGGGACGGCGTACCTACGAGCAGTACTTC. Amino acid sequence: CAWSGGRRTYEQYF.

V and J are TRBV6-6 and TRBJ2-3, with D possibly being TRBD1 (6 bases). Deletions cut 0 bases from V and 2 bases from J, with 9 bases between. Germline V CDR1 and CDR2: MNHNY, SVGAGI (reference sequence). The CDR3 totals 15 residues. The CDR3, as DNA: TGTGCCAGCAGTTACTCGGGACAACCCACAGATACGCAGTATTTT. This sequence encodes CASSYSGQPTDTQYF.

DNA for the CDR3: TGCGCCAGCAGCCAAGAAATAGAACAGCCCCAGCATTTT. This encodes CASSQEIEQPQHF. This chain joins TRBV4-3 and TRBJ1-5; no definite D call. Germline loops: CDR1 LGHNA, CDR2 YSLEER. The CDR3 has 13 amino acids. With 0 bases removed from V and 7 bases from J, the gap between germline ends came to 7 bases.

CDR3 in DNA: TGTGCCAGCAGTCGGTCGGCCACTGAAGCTTTCTTT. This gives the protein CASSRSATEAFF. The chain combines TRBV2 with TRBJ1-1; D is uncertain. The CDR3 is made up of 12 amino acids. Germline CDR1 is SNHLY and CDR2 is FYNNEI. V lost 5 bases and J lost 4, with 8 bases in between.

By share, this clone counts as medium-sized. The rearrangement uses TRBV19 and TRBJ2-7, with a possible D match to TRBD2 (5 bases). Germline CDR1 LNHDA, CDR2 SQIVND (reference sequence). The V end lost 4 bases, the J end lost 2 bases, and 18 bases lay between the germline ends. This CDR3 is 16 amino acids long. CDR3 DNA: TGTGCCAGTAGTACCGGGGAGACTTATACGGCCTACGAGCAGTACTTC. It encodes CASSTGETYTAYEQYF.

The chain links TRBV30 to TRBJ2-3, with unresolved D. This CDR3 comprises 14 residues. Germline lookup yields CDR1 GTSNPN and CDR2 SVGIG (reference sequence). V was trimmed by 5 bases and J by 0 bases, leaving 12 bases between them. The CDR3 sequence: CAWDRTSSTDTQYF. CDR3 nucleotides: TGTGCCTGGGATAGAACTTCTAGCACAGATACGCAGTATTTT.

This sequence joins TRBV6-5 and TRBJ2-7, with 9 bases aligning to TRBD1. The V gene's germline CDR1 is MNHEY and CDR2 SVGAGI. The ends lost 5 bases at V and 13 bases at J; junction bases unmatched: 12. The CDR3 consists of 13 residues. The CDR3 spells CASSPEQGAPIYV. The CDR3 nucleotides read TGTGCCAGCAGTCCCGAACAGGGGGCTCCCATCTACGTC.

J is TRBJ2-7 and V is TRBV5-5, with D perhaps being TRBD1 or TRBD2 (5 bases each). The CDR3 has 15 residues. Per germline, CDR1 SGHKS and CDR2 YYEKEE (reference sequence). The V and J ends lost 1 base and 2 bases respectively, with 13 bases between them. Here the CDR3 reads CASSLWAGSPYEQYF. The CDR3, as DNA: TGTGCCAGCAGCTTGTGGGCAGGGAGCCCCTACGAGCAGTACTTC. The variable domain in full, with the rest retrieved from reference TRBV5-5 and TRBJ2-7, is DAGVTQSPTHLIKTRGQQVTLRCSPISGHKSVSWYQQVLGQGPQFIFQYYEKEERGRGNFPDRFSARQFPNYSSELNVNALLLGDSALYLCASSLWAGSPYEQYFGPGTRLTVT.